This TCR beta chain originates from a study of regulatory T cells in long-lasting Graves disease. Time point reported: newly diagnosed GD, antithyroid drugs for less than 3 months. The TCR library was made from RNA that had been extracted from PBMCs in TRIzol. Germline CDR1 SGHTA, CDR2 FQGNSA. This CDR3 has 13 residues. Trimming pared 0 bases from V and 5 bases from J, leaving 8 bases between. Arm-PCR of CDR3 regions and iRepertoire HTBI primers were the basis on which TCR beta libraries were built. Via MiXCR, TCRdb re-called the multiplex PCR reads, giving one row per CDR3 protein. The sample lists 350,000 to 550,000 distinct CDR3 sequences, about a sixth occurring once. The data also belong to a second study, concerning T cells in Graves' hyperthyroidism and ophthalmopathy. This second report adds: Diagnoses used clinical symptoms, serum thyroxine and TRAb, thyroid ultrasound and orbital computed tomography. Initially, a first-round RT-PCR of the TCR CDR3 employed the HTBI primer set.

The receptor was isolated from a young woman with Graves disease. V and J are TRBV7-2 and TRBJ2-7, with no clear D. The sequencing used peripheral blood mononuclear cells (PBMCs), collected at new diagnosis, from a patient treated with antithyroid drugs. As DNA, the CDR3 is TGTGCCAGCAGCTTAGCAGTTAATAACGAGCAGTACTTC. It specifies CASSLAVNNEQYF.